The clone carrying this TCR beta chain was seen a handful of times. The antigen is unknown. This sample stems from a study of T cells in localized non-small cell lung cancer. Data came from immunoSEQ multiplex PCR; TCRdb stores just in-frame clones and leaves some out. The sample lists about 5,900 clones, roughly a quarter seen once, with about 8.8% in the top ten. Study findings and constraints: Only one tumor region went through sequencing, so heterogeneity may still be there. Adjacent lung was found to contain a median approximately 60 of the top 100 tumor clones.

This clonotype was sampled from a female donor of 60 years or more with stage I lung adenocarcinoma. The sequencing here drew on lung tumor tissue, taken before any cancer treatment.

The CDR3 spells CASSILTGAGNTIYF. CDR3 DNA: TGTGCCAGTAGTATCTTGACAGGGGCTGGAAACACCATATATTTT. The gene calls are TRBV19 and TRBJ1-3, with 8 bases that match TRBD1. In germline, CDR1 is LNHDA, CDR2 SQIVND (reference sequence). The CDR3 has 15 residues. Germline trimming cut 3 bases from V and 2 bases from J; bases unmatched to any gene: 3.